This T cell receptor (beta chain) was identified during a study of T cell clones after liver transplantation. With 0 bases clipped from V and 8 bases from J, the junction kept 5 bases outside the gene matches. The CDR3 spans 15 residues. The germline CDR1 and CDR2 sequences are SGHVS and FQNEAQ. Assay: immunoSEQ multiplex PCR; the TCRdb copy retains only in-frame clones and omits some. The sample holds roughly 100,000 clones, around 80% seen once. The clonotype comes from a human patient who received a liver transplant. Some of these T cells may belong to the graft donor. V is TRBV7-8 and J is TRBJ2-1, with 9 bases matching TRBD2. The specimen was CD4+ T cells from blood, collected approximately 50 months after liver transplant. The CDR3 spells CASSLASGRTDEQFF. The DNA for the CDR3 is TGTGCCAGCAGCTTAGCTAGCGGGAGAACCGATGAGCAGTTCTTC. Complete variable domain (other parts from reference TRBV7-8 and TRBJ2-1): GAGVSQSPRYKVAKRGQDVALRCDPISGHVSLFWYQQALGQGPEFLTYFQNEAQLDKSGLPSDRFFAERPEGSVSTLKIQRTQQEDSAVYLCASSLASGRTDEQFFGPGTRLTVL.